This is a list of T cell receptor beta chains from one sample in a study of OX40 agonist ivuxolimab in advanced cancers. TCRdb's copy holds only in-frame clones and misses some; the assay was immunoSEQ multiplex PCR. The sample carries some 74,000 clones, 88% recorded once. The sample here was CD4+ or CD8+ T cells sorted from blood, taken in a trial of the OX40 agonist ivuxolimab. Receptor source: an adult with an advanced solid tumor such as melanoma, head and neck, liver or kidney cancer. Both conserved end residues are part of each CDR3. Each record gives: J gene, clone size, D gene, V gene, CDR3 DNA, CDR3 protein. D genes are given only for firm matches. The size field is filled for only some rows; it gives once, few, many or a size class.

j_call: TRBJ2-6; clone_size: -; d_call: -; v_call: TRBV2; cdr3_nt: TGTGCCAGCAGATGGTCCGACTCTGGGGCCAACGTCCTGACTTTC; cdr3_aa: CASRWSDSGANVLTF
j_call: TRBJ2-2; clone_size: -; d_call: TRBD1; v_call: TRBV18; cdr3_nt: TGTGCCAGCTCACCTCCCAGACAGGGTATTCATCTGGCCGGGGAGCTGTTTTTT; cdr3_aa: CASSPPRQGIHLAGELFF
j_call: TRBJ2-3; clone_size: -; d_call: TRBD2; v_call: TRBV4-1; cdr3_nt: TGCGCCAGCAGCCAAGTGTTCGCGGGAGGGCCTGTAGATACGCAGTATTTT; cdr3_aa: CASSQVFAGGPVDTQYF
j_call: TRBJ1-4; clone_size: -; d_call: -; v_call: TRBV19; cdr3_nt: TGTGCCAGTGGACGGTGGAATGAAAAACTGTTTTTT; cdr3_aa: CASGRWNEKLFF
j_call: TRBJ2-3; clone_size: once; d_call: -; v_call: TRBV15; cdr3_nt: TGTGCCACCAGCAGAGATCCGGCGGGGAGGCCCACAGATACGCAGTATTTT; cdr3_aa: CATSRDPAGRPTDTQYF
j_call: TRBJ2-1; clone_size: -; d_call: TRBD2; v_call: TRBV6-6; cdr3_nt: TGTGCCAGCAGTTACTCGCTAGCGGGGGGACAGTTCTTC; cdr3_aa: CASSYSLAGGQFF
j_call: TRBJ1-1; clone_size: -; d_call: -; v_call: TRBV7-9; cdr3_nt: TGTGCCAGCAGACAAGACGGACCCCCAGCTTTCTTT; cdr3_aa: CASRQDGPPAFF
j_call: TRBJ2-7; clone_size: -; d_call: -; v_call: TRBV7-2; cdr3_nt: TGTGCCAGCAGCTACCAGGGGGGCTACGAGCAGTACTTC; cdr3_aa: CASSYQGGYEQYF
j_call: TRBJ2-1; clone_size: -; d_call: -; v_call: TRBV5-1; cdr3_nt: TGCGCCAGCAGCTTGGTGGGACACTACAATGAGCAGTTCTTC; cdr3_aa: CASSLVGHYNEQFF
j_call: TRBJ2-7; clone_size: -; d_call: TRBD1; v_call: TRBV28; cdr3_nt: TGTGCCAGCACCTCAGGGGACAGGCTATACGAGCAGTACTTC; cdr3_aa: CASTSGDRLYEQYF
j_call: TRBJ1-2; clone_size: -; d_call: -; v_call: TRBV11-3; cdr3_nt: TGTGCCAGCAGCTTAGATCGGGGCTATGGCTACACCTTC; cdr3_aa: CASSLDRGYGYTF
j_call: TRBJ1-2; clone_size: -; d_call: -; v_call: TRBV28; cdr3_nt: TGTGCCAGCAGTTTGTCAGGTTCTAACTATGGCTACACCTTC; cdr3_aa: CASSLSGSNYGYTF
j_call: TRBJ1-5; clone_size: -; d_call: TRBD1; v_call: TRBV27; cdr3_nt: TGTGCCAGCAGCAAAGCCCCCGGGACAGGGAGGGAATTGAGTCAGCCCCAGCATTTT; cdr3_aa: CASSKAPGTGRELSQPQHF
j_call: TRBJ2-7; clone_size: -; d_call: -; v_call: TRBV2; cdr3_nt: TGTGCCAGCAGTGCCCTGCTGACGGGACTGGGATTC; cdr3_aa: CASSALLTGLGF
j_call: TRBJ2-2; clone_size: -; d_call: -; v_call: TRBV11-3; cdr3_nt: TGTGCCAGCAGCCAGACCCTACAGGGTCAGTACACCGGGGAGCTGTTTTTT; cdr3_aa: CASSQTLQGQYTGELFF
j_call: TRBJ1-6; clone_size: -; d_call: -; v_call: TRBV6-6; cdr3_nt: TGTGCCACCAGGGGCAGGGAGAATTCACCCCTCCACTTT; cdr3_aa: CATRGRENSPLHF
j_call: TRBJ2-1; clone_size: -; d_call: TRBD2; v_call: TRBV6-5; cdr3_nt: TGTGCCAGCAGTTTGGGACTAGCGGGGCACAATGAGCAGTTCTTC; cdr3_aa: CASSLGLAGHNEQFF
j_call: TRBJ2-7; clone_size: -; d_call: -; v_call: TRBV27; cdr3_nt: TGTGCCAGCAGTTCCACCGGGCGCGAGCAGTACTTC; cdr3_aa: CASSSTGREQYF
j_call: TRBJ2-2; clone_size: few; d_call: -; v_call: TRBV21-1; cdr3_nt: TGTGCCAGCAGCGGACAGGGGGGGACCGGGGAGCTGTTTTTT; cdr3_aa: CASSGQGGTGELFF
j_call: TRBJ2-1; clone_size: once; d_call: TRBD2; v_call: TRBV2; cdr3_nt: TGTGCCAGCAGTGAAAGGGTGGGGGGGAAAGACAATGAGCAGTTCTTC; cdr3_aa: CASSERVGGKDNEQFF
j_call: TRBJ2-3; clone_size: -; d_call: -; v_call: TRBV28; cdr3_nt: TGTGCCAGCAGCCAGGAGGGGCGGGGCTATTTCACAGATACGCAGTATTTT; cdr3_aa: CASSQEGRGYFTDTQYF
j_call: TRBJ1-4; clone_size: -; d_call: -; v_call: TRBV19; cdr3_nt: TGTGCCAGTAGTCCTGGTCGTTTGCCCGCAACTAATGAAAAACTGTTTTTT; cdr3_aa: CASSPGRLPATNEKLFF
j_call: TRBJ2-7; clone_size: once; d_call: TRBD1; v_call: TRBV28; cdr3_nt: TGTGCCAGCAGTTCCTCGACAGGGAATCCCTACGAGCAGTACTTC; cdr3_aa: CASSSSTGNPYEQYF
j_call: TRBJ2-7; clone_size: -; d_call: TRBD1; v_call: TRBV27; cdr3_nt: TGTGCCAGCAGTCCGTGGGACAGACACTACGAGCAGTACTTC; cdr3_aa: CASSPWDRHYEQYF